This T cell receptor beta chain was found in a study of blood T cell repertoires in COVID-19. Background on the study: The cDNA or gDNA used as material had been derived from T cells, B-cell-depleted T cells, or PBMCs.

With regard to this clone: Other DNA sequences within the sample encode an identical CDR3.

Per the germline V gene, CDR1 is MDHEN and CDR2 is SYDVKM. The CDR3 sequence is 12 residues long. Deletions cut 3 bases from V and 4 bases from J, with 7 bases between. TCRdb's copy holds only in-frame clones and misses some; the assay was immunoSEQ multiplex PCR. Counted here are 290,000 or so clones, 80% to 95% occurring once; the ten biggest clones make up around 1.1%. This receptor was taken from a woman aged 30 to 39 who had recovered from COVID-19. The sequencing sample was made of PBMCs or T cells enriched from blood (not recorded which). The V call is TRBV28, the J call TRBJ2-7; D is unresolved. The CDR3 here is CASSFLRYEQYF. For the CDR3, the DNA is TGTGCCAGCAGTTTCCTCAGGTACGAGCAGTACTTC.